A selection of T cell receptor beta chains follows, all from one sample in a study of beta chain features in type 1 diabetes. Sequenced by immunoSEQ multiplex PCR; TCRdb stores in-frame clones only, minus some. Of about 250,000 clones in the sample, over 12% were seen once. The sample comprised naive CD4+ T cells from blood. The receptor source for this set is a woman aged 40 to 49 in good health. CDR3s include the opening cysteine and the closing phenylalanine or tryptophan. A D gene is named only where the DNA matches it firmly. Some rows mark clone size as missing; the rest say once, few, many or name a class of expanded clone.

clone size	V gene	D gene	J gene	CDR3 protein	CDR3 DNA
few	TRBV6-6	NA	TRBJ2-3	CASSSPGDTQYF	TGTGCCAGCAGCTCCCCGGGTGATACGCAGTATTTT
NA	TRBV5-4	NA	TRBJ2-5	CASSKEVVAGETQYF	TGTGCCAGCAGCAAGGAAGTGGTCGCGGGGGAGACCCAGTACTTC
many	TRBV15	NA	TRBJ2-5	CATSLLGLGETQYF	TGTGCCACCAGCCTTCTAGGTCTTGGTGAGACCCAGTACTTC
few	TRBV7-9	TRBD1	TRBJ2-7	CASSMGQGSSEQYF	TGTGCCAGCAGCATGGGACAGGGTAGTTCCGAGCAGTACTTC
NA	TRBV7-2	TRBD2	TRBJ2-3	CASSLGPGTSGGVRDTQYF	TGTGCCAGCAGCTTAGGCCCCGGGACTAGCGGGGGGGTGAGAGATACGCAGTATTTT
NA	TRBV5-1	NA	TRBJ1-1	CASNRGDTLGPAFF	TGCGCCAGCAATCGTGGGGACACCTTGGGTCCCGCTTTCTTT
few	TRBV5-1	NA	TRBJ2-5	CASSLGGTQYF	TGCGCCAGCAGCTTGGGCGGGACCCAGTACTTC
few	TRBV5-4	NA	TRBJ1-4	CASSLGGRNNEKLFF	TGTGCCAGCAGCTTGGGGGGGCGGAATAATGAAAAACTGTTTTTT
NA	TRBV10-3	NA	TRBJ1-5	CAIRNDSIPNQPQHF	TGTGCCATCAGGAACGACAGCATTCCGAATCAGCCCCAGCATTTT
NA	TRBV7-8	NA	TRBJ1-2	CASSLNRLGYGYTF	TGTGCCAGCAGCTTGAACAGGCTAGGCTATGGCTACACCTTC
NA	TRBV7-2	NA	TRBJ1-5	CASSLQGWKSQPQHF	TGTGCCAGCAGCTTACAGGGGTGGAAGTCTCAGCCCCAGCATTTT
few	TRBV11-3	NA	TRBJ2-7	CASSLVPGAYEQYF	TGTGCCAGCAGCTTAGTTCCAGGGGCCTACGAGCAGTACTTC
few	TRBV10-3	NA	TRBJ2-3	CATVASEQADTQYF	TGTGCCACCGTGGCCTCTGAGCAGGCAGATACGCAGTATTTT
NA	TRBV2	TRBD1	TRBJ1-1	CASRQQGRNTEAFF	TGTGCCAGCAGACAACAGGGGAGGAACACTGAAGCTTTCTTT
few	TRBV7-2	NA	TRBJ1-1	CASSLVGRADTEAFF	TGTGCCAGCAGCTTAGTGGGCAGGGCAGACACTGAAGCTTTCTTT
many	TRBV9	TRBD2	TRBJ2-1	CASSGTSVPEQFF	TGTGCCAGCAGCGGGACTAGCGTTCCTGAGCAGTTCTTC